The rows below give T cell receptor beta chains drawn from one sample of a study of blood T cell repertoires in COVID-19. Sequencing was performed with immunoSEQ multiplex PCR; in TCRdb, only in-frame clones are kept and a portion is missing. Here the sample spans 260,000 or so clones, 75% to 85% being singletons. Sequenced: peripheral blood. These receptors all stem from a woman between 65 and 79 years old with acute or convalescent COVID-19. Both conserved end residues are part of each CDR3. D genes are given only for firm matches. Clone size, where shown, is once, few, many, or a class for clones that have expanded.

V,D,J,size,CDR3,DNA
TRBV4-1,NA,TRBJ2-1,NA,CASSLRKGGPYNEQFF,TGCGCCAGCAGCCTCAGGAAGGGGGGGCCCTACAATGAGCAGTTCTTC
TRBV7-2,TRBD2,TRBJ2-7,once,CASSRSGGAYEQYF,TGTGCCAGCAGCCGTAGCGGGGGGGCCTACGAGCAGTACTTC
TRBV18,NA,TRBJ1-5,once,CASSPNGGQPQHF,TGTGCCAGCTCACCCAACGGAGGACAGCCCCAGCATTTT
TRBV6-2/TRBV6-3,TRBD1,TRBJ1-5,NA,CASSYRTGGISRLYQHF,TGTGCCAGCAGTTACCGGACAGGGGGGATCAGCCGGCTTTACCAGCATTTT
TRBV7-9,TRBD1,TRBJ1-2,NA,CASSLDGQGGFGYTF,TGTGCCAGCAGCTTAGACGGACAGGGAGGTTTTGGCTACACCTTC
TRBV5-1,TRBD2,TRBJ2-5,NA,CASSLGALAGLETQYF,TGCGCCAGCAGCTTGGGGGCCCTAGCGGGGTTGGAGACCCAGTACTTC
TRBV4-3,NA,TRBJ1-2,NA,CASSPWTETPYGYTF,TGCGCCAGCAGCCCGTGGACAGAGACGCCATATGGCTACACCTTC
TRBV24-1,NA,TRBJ2-3,NA,CATRTGVTTDTQYF,TGTGCCACGCGGACGGGGGTTACCACAGATACGCAGTATTTT
TRBV6-2/TRBV6-3,NA,TRBJ1-6,NA,CASSPPFSSYNSPLHF,TGTGCCAGCAGTCCGCCGTTCAGCTCCTATAATTCACCCCTCCACTTT
TRBV7-2,NA,TRBJ1-2,NA,CASSLGWGEKGYTF,TGTGCCAGCAGCTTAGGATGGGGGGAGAAGGGCTACACCTTC
TRBV30,NA,TRBJ1-2,NA,CAWTPYSYGYTF,TGTGCCTGGACCCCCTACAGCTATGGCTACACCTTC
TRBV19,NA,TRBJ1-2,NA,CASTGNHGYTF,TGTGCCAGTACAGGGAACCACGGCTACACCTTC
TRBV5-4,TRBD1,TRBJ1-5,NA,CASSLAGQGNQPQHF,TGTGCCAGCAGCTTGGCCGGACAGGGCAATCAGCCCCAGCATTTT
TRBV5-4,TRBD1,TRBJ1-4,NA,CASSRNTGGEKLFF,TGTGCCAGCAGCCGAAATACAGGGGGTGAAAAACTGTTTTTT
TRBV5-1,NA,TRBJ1-2,NA,CASSWQGGYTF,TGCGCCAGCAGCTGGCAGGGAGGCTACACCTTC